Sequencing of this TCR beta chain was carried out in a study of blood T cell repertoires in COVID-19. Cohorts were based on clinical histories the participants reported. The study counted Cohort 3 donors as recovered given two negative PCRs, clearance, or symptom resolution. Assay: immunoSEQ multiplex PCR; the TCRdb copy retains only in-frame clones and omits some. The sample contains 200,000 or so clones, around 89% of which appear only once. This TCR was sampled from a woman in her 30s who had recovered from COVID-19. Sequences were obtained from PBMCs or T cells enriched from blood (not recorded which).

This chain's CDR3 is CASSHPTGGNTGELFF. For the CDR3, the DNA is TGTGCCAGCAGCCACCCGACAGGGGGGAACACCGGGGAGCTGTTTTTT. The chain carries TRBV7-3 and TRBJ2-2; 9 bases agree with TRBD1. V shed 5 bases, J shed 1 base, and the junction held 5 bases outside the gene matches. Germline V lookup: CDR1 SGHTA, CDR2 FQGTGA. This CDR3 has 16 amino acids.